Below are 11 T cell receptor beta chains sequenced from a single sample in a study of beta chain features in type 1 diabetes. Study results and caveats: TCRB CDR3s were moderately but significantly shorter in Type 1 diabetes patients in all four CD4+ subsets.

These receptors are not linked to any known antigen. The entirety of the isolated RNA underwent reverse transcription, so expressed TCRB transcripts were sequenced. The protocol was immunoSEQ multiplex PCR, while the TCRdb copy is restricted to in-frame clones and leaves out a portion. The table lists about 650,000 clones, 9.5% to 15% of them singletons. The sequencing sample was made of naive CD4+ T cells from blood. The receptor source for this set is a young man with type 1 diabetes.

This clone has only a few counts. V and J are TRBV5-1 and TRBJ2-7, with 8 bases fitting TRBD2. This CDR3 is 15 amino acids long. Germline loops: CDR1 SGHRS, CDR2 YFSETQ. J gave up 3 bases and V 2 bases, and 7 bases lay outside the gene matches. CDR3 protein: CASSFSSGAFYEQYF. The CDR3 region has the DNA TGCGCCAGCAGCTTTAGTAGCGGGGCCTTCTACGAGCAGTACTTC.

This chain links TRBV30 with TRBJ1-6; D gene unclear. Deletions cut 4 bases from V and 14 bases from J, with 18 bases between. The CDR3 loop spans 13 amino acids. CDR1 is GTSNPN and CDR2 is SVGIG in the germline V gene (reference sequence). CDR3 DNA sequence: TGTGCCTGGAACAAGGACCCAATATTCACCCTCCACTTT. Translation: CAWNKDPIFTLHF.

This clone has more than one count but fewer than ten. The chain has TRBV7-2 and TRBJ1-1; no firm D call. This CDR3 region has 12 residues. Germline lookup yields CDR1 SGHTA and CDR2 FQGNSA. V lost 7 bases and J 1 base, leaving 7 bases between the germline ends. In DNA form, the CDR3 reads TGTGCCAGCATACGGGGGAACACTGAAGCTTTCTTT. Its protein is CASIRGNTEAFF.

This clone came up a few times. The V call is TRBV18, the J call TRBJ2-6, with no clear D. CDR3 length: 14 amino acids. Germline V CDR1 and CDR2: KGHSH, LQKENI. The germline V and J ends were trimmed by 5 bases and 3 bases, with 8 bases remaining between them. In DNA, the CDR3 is TGTGCCAGCTCAACTGTCGGTGGGGCCAACGTCCTGACTTTC. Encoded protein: CASSTVGGANVLTF.

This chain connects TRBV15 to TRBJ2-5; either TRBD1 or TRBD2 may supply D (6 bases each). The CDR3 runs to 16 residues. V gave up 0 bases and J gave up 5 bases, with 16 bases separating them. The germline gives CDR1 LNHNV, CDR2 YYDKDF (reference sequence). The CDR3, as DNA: TGTGCCACCAGCAGAGATCGGGGGCTAGTCACGGAGACCCAGTACTTC. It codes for CATSRDRGLVTETQYF.

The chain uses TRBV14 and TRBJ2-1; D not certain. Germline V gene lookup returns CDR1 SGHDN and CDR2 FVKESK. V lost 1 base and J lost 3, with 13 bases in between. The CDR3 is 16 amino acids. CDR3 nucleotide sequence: TGTGCCAGCAGCCAAGTTCCGCAGAAGGACTACAATGAGCAGTTCTTC. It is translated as CASSQVPQKDYNEQFF.

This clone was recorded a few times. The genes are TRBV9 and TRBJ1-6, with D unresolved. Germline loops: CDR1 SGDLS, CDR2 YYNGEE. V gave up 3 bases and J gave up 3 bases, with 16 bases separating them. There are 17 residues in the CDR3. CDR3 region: CASSARSGESYNSPLHF. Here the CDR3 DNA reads TGTGCCAGCAGCGCCCGTTCCGGGGAGAGCTATAATTCACCCCTCCACTTT.

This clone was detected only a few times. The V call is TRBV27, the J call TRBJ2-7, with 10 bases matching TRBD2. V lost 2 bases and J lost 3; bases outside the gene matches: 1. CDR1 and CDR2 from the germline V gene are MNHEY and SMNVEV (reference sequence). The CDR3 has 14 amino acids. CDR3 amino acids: CASSLERGGYEQYF. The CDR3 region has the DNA TGTGCCAGCAGTTTAGAGCGGGGGGGCTACGAGCAGTACTTC.

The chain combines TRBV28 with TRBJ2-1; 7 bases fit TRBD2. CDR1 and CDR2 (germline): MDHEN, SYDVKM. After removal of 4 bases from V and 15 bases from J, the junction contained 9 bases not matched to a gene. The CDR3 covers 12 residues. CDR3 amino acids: CASSSPGRAWFF. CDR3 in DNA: TGTGCCAGCAGTTCCCCTGGGAGGGCGTGGTTCTTC.

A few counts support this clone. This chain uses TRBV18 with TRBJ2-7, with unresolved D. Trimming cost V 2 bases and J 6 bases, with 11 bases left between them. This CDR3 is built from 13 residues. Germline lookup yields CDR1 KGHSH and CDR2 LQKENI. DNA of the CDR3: TGTGCCAGCTCACCAGGTGCTGATATCGAGCAGTACTTC. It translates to CASSPGADIEQYF.

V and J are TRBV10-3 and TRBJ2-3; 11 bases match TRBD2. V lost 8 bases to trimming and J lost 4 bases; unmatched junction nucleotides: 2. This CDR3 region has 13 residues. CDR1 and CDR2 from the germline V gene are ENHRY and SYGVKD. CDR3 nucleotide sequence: TGTGCCATCGGGACTAGCGGTCCAGATACGCAGTATTTT. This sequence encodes CAIGTSGPDTQYF.